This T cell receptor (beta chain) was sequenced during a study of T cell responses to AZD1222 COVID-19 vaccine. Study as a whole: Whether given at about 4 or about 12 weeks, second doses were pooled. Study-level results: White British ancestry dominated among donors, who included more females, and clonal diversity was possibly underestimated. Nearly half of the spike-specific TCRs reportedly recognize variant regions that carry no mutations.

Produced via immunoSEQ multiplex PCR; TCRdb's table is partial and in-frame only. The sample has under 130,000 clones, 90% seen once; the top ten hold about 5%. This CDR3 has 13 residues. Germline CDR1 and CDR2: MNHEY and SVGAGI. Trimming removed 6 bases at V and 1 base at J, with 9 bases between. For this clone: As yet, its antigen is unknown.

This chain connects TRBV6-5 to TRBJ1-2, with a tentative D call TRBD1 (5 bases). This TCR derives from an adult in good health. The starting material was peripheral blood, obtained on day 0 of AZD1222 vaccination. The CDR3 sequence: CASSWDGNYGYTF. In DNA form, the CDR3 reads TGTGCCAGCAGCTGGGACGGTAACTATGGCTACACCTTC.